What follows are 6 T cell receptor beta chains derived from one specimen sequenced in a study of beta chain features in type 1 diabetes. The isolated RNA, all of it, was reverse transcribed, so expressed TCRB transcripts were what got sequenced. Produced via immunoSEQ multiplex PCR; TCRdb's table is partial and in-frame only. Of more than 150,000 clones listed, about 13% are singletons. The sequencing input was central memory CD4+ T cells from blood. Receptors originate from a woman between 18 and 29 years old in good health.

This clone was observed a few times. The chain links TRBV30 to TRBJ2-7; D ambiguous. Trimming removed 3 bases from V and 3 bases from J, with 6 bases in between. CDR1 GTSNPN and CDR2 SVGIG come from the germline V gene (reference sequence). The CDR3 has 11 residues. The CDR3, as DNA: TGTGCCTGGAGGGAGTTCTACGAGCAGTACTTC. Translated, it gives CAWREFYEQYF.

The table lists this clone with a few counts. The chain employs TRBV6-5 and TRBJ1-1, with a weak D call TRBD1 (5 bases). This CDR3 has 15 residues. Trimming took 4 bases from V and 10 from J, leaving 22 bases between them. CDR1 is MNHEY, CDR2 SVGAGI, per germline. CDR3 DNA sequence: TGTGCCAGCAGTTCCCCCGGGACTCACCACGAGGGAGCTTTCTTT. Its protein product is CASSSPGTHHEGAFF.

This clone was detected only a few times. This chain joins TRBV5-1 and TRBJ2-7, with 7 bases fitting TRBD1. Germline V gene lookup returns CDR1 SGHRS and CDR2 YFSETQ. J was trimmed by 5 bases and V by 0 bases; bases with no gene match: 5. CDR3 size: 14 residues. The CDR3 here is CASSLDGTVNEQYF. As DNA, the CDR3 is TGCGCCAGCAGCTTGGACGGGACAGTTAACGAGCAGTACTTC. The variable domain in full, with the rest retrieved from reference TRBV5-1 and TRBJ2-7, is KAGVTQTPRYLIKTRGQQVTLSCSPISGHRSVSWYQQTPGQGLQFLFEYFSETQRNKGNFPGRFSGRQFSNSRSEMNVSTLELGDSALYLCASSLDGTVNEQYFGPGTRLTVT.

The chain employs TRBV19 and TRBJ2-6, with D possibly being TRBD1 (5 bases). The germline V and J ends were trimmed by 11 bases and 4 bases, with 12 bases remaining between them. Looked up from germline, CDR1 is LNHDA and CDR2 is SQIVND (reference sequence). The CDR3 is 13 amino acids. CDR3 coding DNA: TGTGCCGGGGCAAGTACGGGGGCCAACGTCCTGACTTTC. Its protein is CAGASTGANVLTF. Using reference TRBV19 and TRBJ2-6 for the parts outside the CDR3, the full variable domain is DGGITQSPKYLFRKEGQNVTLSCEQNLNHDAMYWYRQDPGQGLRLIYYSQIVNDFQKGDIAEGYSVSREKKESFPLTVTSAQKNPTAFYLCAGASTGANVLTFGAGSRLTVL.

This clone was counted a few times. The chain recombines TRBV7-9 with TRBJ2-1; D unclear. The V gene's germline CDR1 is SEHNR and CDR2 FQNEAQ (reference sequence). V shed 2 bases and J shed 10 bases, with 18 bases lying between them. The CDR3 extends over 15 amino acids. This CDR3 reads CASSLPYPPNEEQFF. CDR3 DNA sequence: TGTGCCAGCAGCTTACCTTATCCCCCCAATGAGGAGCAGTTCTTC. The whole variable domain, filled in from reference TRBV7-9 and TRBJ2-1, reads DTGVSQNPRHKITKRGQNVTFRCDPISEHNRLYWYRQTLGQGPEFLTYFQNEAQLEKSRLLSDRFSAERPKGSFSTLEIQRTEQGDSAMYLCASSLPYPPNEEQFFGPGTRLTVL.

As DNA, the CDR3 is TGTGCCAGCAGCCAACTAGGGACAGGGAACATTCAGTACTTC. This translates into CASSQLGTGNIQYF. V gene TRBV14 combines with J gene TRBJ2-4, with 9 positions matching TRBD1. The CDR3 loop spans 14 amino acids. Germline loops: CDR1 SGHDN, CDR2 FVKESK. The V segment lost 2 bases and the J segment 7 bases; nucleotides outside the gene matches: 3.